These 4 T cell receptor beta chains were all obtained from the same sample, sequenced in a study of T-cell reconstitution after alpha-beta-depleted transplantation in children. Researchers prepared the TCRbeta library using unique molecular identifiers, the study reports. TCRdb reprocessed the PCR reads via MiXCR and lists one record per CDR3 protein. The table includes approximately 510,000 distinct CDR3 sequences, about 17% detected once. Sequenced material: PBMCs from the stem cell graft donor, taken from the stem cell graft. The origin of the receptors is a human donor who donated a stem cell graft to a child with acute lymphoblastic leukemia.

This clonotype was seen a handful of times. CDR3: CARYIGLAETSYEQYF. In DNA form, the CDR3 reads TGTGCCCGCTATATAGGACTAGCGGAAACCTCCTACGAGCAGTACTTC. This chain joins TRBV21-1 and TRBJ2-7; the D segment call TRBD2 is taken from the table without a DNA check. TRBV21-1 is deemed a pseudogene. The CDR3 is 16 residues long.

The chain carries TRBV7-9 and TRBJ1-1, with D unresolved. V dropped 1 base and J dropped 1 base, with 10 bases sitting between them. From germline, CDR1 is SEHNR and CDR2 FQNEAQ (reference sequence). The CDR3 runs 15 residues. The DNA of the CDR3 is TGTGCCAGCAGCTTAGGATGGACCTCGAACACTGAAGCTTTCTTT. Translating it yields CASSLGWTSNTEAFF.

The chain links TRBV5-1 to TRBJ1-1; D gene uncertain. V shed 5 bases and J shed 4 bases, with 15 bases lying between them. Germline V gives CDR1 SGHRS, CDR2 YFSETQ. The CDR3 extends over 14 amino acids. CDR3 coding DNA: TGCGCCAGCAGAATCGGACGGGTAGCCACTGAAGCTTTCTTT. Protein sequence: CASRIGRVATEAFF.

This clonotype was detected a few times. The chain has TRBV29-1 and TRBJ1-1; no clear D. This CDR3 has 11 residues. CDR1 is SQVTM, CDR2 ANQGSEA, per germline. Trimming shortened V by 4 bases and J by 4 bases, and 7 bases separated the two germline ends. The CDR3 sequence: CSVGPGTEAFF. The CDR3, as DNA: TGCAGCGTTGGGCCGGGCACTGAAGCTTTCTTT.